One sample yielded the 8 T cell receptor beta chains listed below, sequenced in a study of shared clonotypes between healthy human individuals (TCRdb year 2020). The library came from the immunoSEQ multiplex PCR assay. Here the immuneACCESS table is served through TCRdb, limited to in-frame sequences with V and J called. Missing clones are a known gap in these copies; in checked studies unresolved V genes cover under half, and the rest lacks a known reason. For this sample there are over 2 million clones; 95% appear just once. The leading ten clones occupy around 0.13% of the sample. Sequenced material: naive CD4+ T cells sorted from blood. The cell subset or site label for this specimen denotes: CD45RA+ positively selected. Receptors were obtained from a man in his late teens or twenties in good health.

This clone showed up just once. The chain carries TRBV5-4 and TRBJ2-1; either TRBD1 or TRBD2 may supply D (5 bases each). The CDR3 is 16 residues long. Looked up from germline, CDR1 is SGHNT and CDR2 is YYREEE (reference sequence). The V and J ends lost 0 bases and 6 bases respectively, with 16 bases between them. The CDR3 nucleotides read TGTGCCAGCAGCTTGGAATCCGGGGCCGCCGTCAATGAGCAGTTCTTC. This gives the protein CASSLESGAAVNEQFF.

This chain uses TRBV7-3 with TRBJ1-5, with 12 bases matching TRBD1. The CDR3 consists of 17 residues. The germline gives CDR1 SGHTA, CDR2 FQGTGA. J was trimmed by 3 bases and V by 4 bases; bases with no gene match: 7. CDR3 nucleotides: TGTGCCAGCAGCTCCTCCGGGACAGGGGGCCCCAATCAGCCCCAGCATTTT. It translates to CASSSSGTGGPNQPQHF.

On this clone: Other DNA sequences within the sample encode an identical CDR3. The chain links TRBV6-4 to TRBJ1-5; D gene unclear. This CDR3 contains 13 residues. The V end was cut by 4 bases, the J end by 0 bases, with 4 bases between. Germline CDR1 is MRHNA and CDR2 is SNTAGT. The CDR3, as DNA: TGTGCCAGCAGTGCAGATAGCAATCAGCCCCAGCATTTT. Its translation: CASSADSNQPQHF.

The chain links TRBV28 to TRBJ1-2; no firm D call. The CDR3 extends over 13 amino acids. Deletions cut 8 bases from V and 4 bases from J, with 14 bases between. Per the germline V gene, CDR1 is MDHEN and CDR2 is SYDVKM. CDR3 DNA sequence: TGTGCCAGCTTGGAGGCCCATTCCTATGGCTACACCTTC. Its protein is CASLEAHSYGYTF.

V and J are TRBV28 and TRBJ2-3, with TRBD2 as a possible D gene (6 bases). Per the germline V gene, CDR1 is MDHEN and CDR2 is SYDVKM. The CDR3 is 15 residues long. The V and J ends lost 6 bases and 5 bases respectively, with 18 bases between them. CDR3 in amino acids: CASRDGTALLDTQYF. The CDR3 DNA sequence: TGTGCCAGCAGGGACGGGACTGCCCTATTAGATACGCAGTATTTT.

The rearrangement joins TRBV6-5 to TRBJ1-1; perhaps TRBD1 as D (5 bases). The CDR3 length is 14 residues. Germline V CDR1 and CDR2: MNHEY, SVGAGI. The V and J ends lost 7 bases and 4 bases respectively, with 16 bases between them. CDR3 loop: CASMRNRDRTEAFF. CDR3 DNA: TGTGCCAGCATGAGGAACCGGGACCGCACTGAAGCTTTCTTT.

The J gene is TRBJ2-3, the V gene TRBV12-5; perhaps TRBD1 as D (5 bases). This CDR3 is 14 amino acids long. Germline-derived CDR1 and CDR2 are LGHNT and FRNRAP. Trimming left V 9 bases short and J 3 bases short, with 16 bases between. In DNA, the CDR3 is TGTGCTAGCTCCTCAGGGTTTGGGACAGATACGCAGTATTTT. It translates to CASSSGFGTDTQYF.

This chain joins TRBV7-9 and TRBJ2-7; D is possibly TRBD1 (6 bases). Trimming shortened V by 3 bases and J by 1 base, and 16 bases separated the two germline ends. The CDR3 spans 16 residues. CDR1 is SEHNR, CDR2 FQNEAQ, per germline (reference sequence). The CDR3 nucleotides read TGTGCCAGCAGCTTCGTCACAGGGATGGTGTCCTACGAGCAGTACTTC. Translating gives CASSFVTGMVSYEQYF.